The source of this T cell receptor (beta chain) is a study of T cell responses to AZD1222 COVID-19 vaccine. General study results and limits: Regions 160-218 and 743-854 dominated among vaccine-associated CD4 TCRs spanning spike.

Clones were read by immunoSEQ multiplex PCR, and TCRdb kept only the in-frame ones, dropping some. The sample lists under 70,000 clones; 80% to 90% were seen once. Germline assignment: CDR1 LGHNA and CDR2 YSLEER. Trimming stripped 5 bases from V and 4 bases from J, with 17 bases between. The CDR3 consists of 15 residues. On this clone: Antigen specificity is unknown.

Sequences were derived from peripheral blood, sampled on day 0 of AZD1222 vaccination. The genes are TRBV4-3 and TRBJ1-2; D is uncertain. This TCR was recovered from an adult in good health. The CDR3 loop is CASSTSSREIYGYTF. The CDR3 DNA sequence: TGCGCCAGCAGCACGTCCTCGCGGGAAATCTATGGCTACACCTTC.